This T cell receptor (beta chain) was profiled in a study of CD4 and CD8 cells across lung adenocarcinoma regions. The patients had localized lung adenocarcinoma, a non-small cell subtype. Germline V gene data show CDR1 as MNHNS and CDR2 as SASEGT. V was pared by 5 bases and J by 4 bases, with 9 bases between. There are 13 residues in the CDR3. Via MiXCR, TCRdb re-called the PCR reads, giving one row per CDR3 protein. This sample carries fewer than 11,000 distinct CDR3 sequences, around half of them seen once, and the ten largest clones take 33%. This clonotype ranks as medium-sized. The chain combines TRBV6-1 with TRBJ2-1; D gene ambiguous. The TCR sequence derives from a male donor with lung adenocarcinoma. The CD4 and CD8 labels of this study may be unreliable. Sequenced material: CD8+ T cells from the margin of a lung tumor. The CDR3 bases are TGTGCCAGCAGTCCGGATCCGTACAATGAGCAGTTCTTC. It translates to CASSPDPYNEQFF.